This T cell receptor (beta chain) appears in the sequencing data of a study of technical replicates of blood from a handful of donors. Using immunoSEQ multiplex PCR, the repertoire was profiled, and TCRdb retains in-frame clones only, with some absent. The sample has some 70,000 clones, 90% to 95% seen once. Input material: PBMCs. This receptor was obtained from a human donor in good health. Some clones in this sample may be carry-over from other donors' samples.

The CDR3 nucleotides are TGTGCCAGCAGGCCAGTTACAGGGGGCAGCACAGATACGCAGTATTTT. The encoded protein is CASRPVTGGSTDTQYF. V gene TRBV6-6 combines with J gene TRBJ2-3, with TRBD1 identical over 9 bases. The V gene end was trimmed by 6 bases and the J gene end by 0 bases; junction bases not matched to a gene: 7. Germline V CDR1 and CDR2: MNHNY, SVGAGI (reference sequence). This CDR3 is built from 16 residues.